This TCR beta chain was sequenced in a study of shared clonotypes between healthy human individuals. Study background: Per donor, three plates held CD4 naive cells, three held CD4 memory, two held CD8 naive and one held CD8 memory.

Assay: immunoSEQ multiplex PCR; the TCRdb copy retains only in-frame clones and omits some. This table has 600,000 to 800,000 clones, over 55% appearing once. The CDR3 consists of 13 residues. The germline gives CDR1 MNHNS, CDR2 SASEGT. V lost 8 bases to trimming and J lost 5 bases, with 15 bases between them. Sequences were obtained from memory CD4+ T cells sorted from blood. The subset here: CD45RA-negative fraction. The sequence was obtained from a woman in her thirties in good health. The J gene is TRBJ1-1, the V gene TRBV6-1; maybe TRBD1 (6 bases). The CDR3 loop is CASARTVGTEAFF. The CDR3 DNA reads as TGTGCCAGCGCTCGGACAGTAGGGACTGAAGCTTTCTTT.